This T cell receptor (beta chain) was sequenced for a study of Graves' ophthalmopathy and Graves' hyperthyroidism. The TCR beta CDR3 regions underwent amplification from RNA transcripts. Scientists carried out first-round RT-PCR using HTBI primers and then a second-round multiplex PCR. One entry per CDR3 protein results from TCRdb running MiXCR on the multiplex PCR reads. The sample holds some 750,000 distinct CDR3 sequences, roughly two fifths seen once. With 1 base removed from V and 8 bases from J, the gap between germline ends came to 11 bases. In germline, CDR1 is SGHAT, CDR2 FQNNGV. This CDR3 region has 13 residues.

This receptor was identified in an adult man with Graves' ophthalmopathy. The chain employs TRBV11-2 and TRBJ1-1, with D hard to call. Sequences were obtained from peripheral blood. CDR3 loop: CASSLVGPREAFF. The DNA for the CDR3 is TGTGCCAGCAGCTTAGTAGGTCCTCGGGAAGCTTTCTTT.